This TCR beta chain was sequenced during a study of blood T cell repertoires in COVID-19. For the study at large: T cells, B-cell-depleted T cells, or PBMCs supplied cDNA or gDNA.

By sample share, this clone is medium-sized. In the source study's methods: Researchers report that nucleated cell counts were estimated from reference gene primer amplification. The repertoire was sequenced with immunoSEQ multiplex PCR; TCRdb's copy has only in-frame clones and lacks some. That table gives V, J and clone size, and the DNA gave D and trimming. This table holds under 45,000 clones, 85% to 95% found once. The sequenced material came from peripheral blood. This receptor was identified in a man in his sixties with active or convalescent COVID-19.

The CDR3 here is CASSLTAQGAGSNQPQHF. The CDR3 DNA sequence: TGCGCCAGCAGCCTCACCGCGCAGGGGGCTGGGAGCAATCAGCCCCAGCATTTT. This chain joins TRBV4-1 and TRBJ1-5, with 8 bases identical to TRBD1. Trimming at V came to 4 bases and at J to 1 base, leaving 12 bases not matched to a gene. This CDR3 is built from 18 residues. The germline V gene encodes CDR1 MGHRA and CDR2 YSYEKL.